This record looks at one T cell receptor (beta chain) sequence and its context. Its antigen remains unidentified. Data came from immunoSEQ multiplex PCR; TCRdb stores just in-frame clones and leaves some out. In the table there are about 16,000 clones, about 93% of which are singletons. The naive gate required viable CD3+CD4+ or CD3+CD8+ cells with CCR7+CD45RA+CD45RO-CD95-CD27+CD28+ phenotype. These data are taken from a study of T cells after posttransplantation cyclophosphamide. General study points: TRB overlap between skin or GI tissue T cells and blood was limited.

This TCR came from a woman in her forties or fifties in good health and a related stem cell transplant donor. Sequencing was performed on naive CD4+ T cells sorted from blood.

CDR3 DNA sequence: TGTGCCAGCAGTCTCCGCCGGGCTCCGGGGTGGGATACGCAGTATTTT. Amino acid sequence: CASSLRRAPGWDTQYF. V and J are TRBV28 and TRBJ2-3, with D perhaps matching TRBD2 (5 bases). CDR1 MDHEN and CDR2 SYDVKM come from the germline V gene. Trimming shortened V by 5 bases and J by 6 bases, and 21 bases separated the two germline ends. This CDR3 comprises 16 residues.